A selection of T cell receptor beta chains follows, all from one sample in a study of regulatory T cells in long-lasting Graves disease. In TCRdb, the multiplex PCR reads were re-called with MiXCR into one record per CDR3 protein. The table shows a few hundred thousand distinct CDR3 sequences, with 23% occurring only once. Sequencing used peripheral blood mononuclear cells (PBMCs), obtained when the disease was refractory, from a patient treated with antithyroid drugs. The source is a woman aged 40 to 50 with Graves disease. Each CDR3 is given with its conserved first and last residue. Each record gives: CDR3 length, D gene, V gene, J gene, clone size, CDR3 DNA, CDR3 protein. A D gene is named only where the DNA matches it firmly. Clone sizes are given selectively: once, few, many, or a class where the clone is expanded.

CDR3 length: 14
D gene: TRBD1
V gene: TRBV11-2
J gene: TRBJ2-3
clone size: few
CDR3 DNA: TGTGCCAGCAGCAGACAGGGAGGCACAGATACGCAGTATTTT
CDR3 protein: CASSRQGGTDTQYF

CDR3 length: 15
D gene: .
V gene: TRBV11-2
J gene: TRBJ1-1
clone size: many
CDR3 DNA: TGTGCCAGCAGCCCAACTATGGACAGGAACACTGAAGCTTTCTTT
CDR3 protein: CASSPTMDRNTEAFF

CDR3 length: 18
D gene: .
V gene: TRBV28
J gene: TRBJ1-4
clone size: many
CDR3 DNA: TGTGCCAGCAGTTTAAAGACACAGCCCAGTTCAACTAATGAAAAACTGTTTTTT
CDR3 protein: CASSLKTQPSSTNEKLFF

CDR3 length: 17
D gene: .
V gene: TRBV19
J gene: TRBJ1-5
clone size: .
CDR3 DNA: TGTGCCAGTAGTAAACAGGGTATCTCTATTCGCAATCAGCCCCAGCATTTT
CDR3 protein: CASSKQGISIRNQPQHF

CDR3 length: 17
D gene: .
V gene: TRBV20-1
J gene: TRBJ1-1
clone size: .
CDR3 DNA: TGCAGTGCTAGAGTTCGGAAACCGCTACGGGCGAACACTGAAGCTTTCTTT
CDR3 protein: CSARVRKPLRANTEAFF

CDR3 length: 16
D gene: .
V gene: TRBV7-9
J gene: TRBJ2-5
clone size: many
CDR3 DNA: TGTGCCAGCAGCGGGCTAGCGTTAGCGCCACGGGAGACCCAGTACTTC
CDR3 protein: CASSGLALAPRETQYF

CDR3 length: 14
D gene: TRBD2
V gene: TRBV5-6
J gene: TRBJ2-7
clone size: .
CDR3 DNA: TGTGCCAGCAGCGATAGCGGGAGTTCCGCCGAGCAGTACTTC
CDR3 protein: CASSDSGSSAEQYF

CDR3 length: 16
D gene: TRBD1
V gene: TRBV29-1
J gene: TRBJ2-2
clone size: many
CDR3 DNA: TGCAGCGTCGGGACTTGGGGGACAGGGAGGACCGGGGAGCTGTTTTTT
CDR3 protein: CSVGTWGTGRTGELFF

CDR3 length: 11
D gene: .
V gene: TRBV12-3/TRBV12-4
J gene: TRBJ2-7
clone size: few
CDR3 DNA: TGTGCCAGCGGAAATGCCGGGGGATTGTACTTC
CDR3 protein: CASGNAGGLYF

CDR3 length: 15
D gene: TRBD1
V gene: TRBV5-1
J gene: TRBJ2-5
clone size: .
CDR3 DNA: TGCGCCAGCAGCCCAAGGGACAGTCGTTCGGAGACCCAGTACTTC
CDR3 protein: CASSPRDSRSETQYF

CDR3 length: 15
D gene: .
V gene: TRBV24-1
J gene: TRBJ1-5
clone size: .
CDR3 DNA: TGTGCCACCAGTGAAGGGGTAGGGTCCAATCAGCCCCAGCATTTT
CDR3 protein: CATSEGVGSNQPQHF

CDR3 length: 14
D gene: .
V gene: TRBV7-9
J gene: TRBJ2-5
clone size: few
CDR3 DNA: TGTGCCAGCAGCTTCAGGGAGGTTGCTGAGACCCAGTACTTC
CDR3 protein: CASSFREVAETQYF

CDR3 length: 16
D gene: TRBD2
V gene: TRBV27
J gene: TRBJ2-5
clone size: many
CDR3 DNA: TGTGCCAGCAGCTCCGGACTAGCGGGCGTGGGAGAGACCCAGTACTTC
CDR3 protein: CASSSGLAGVGETQYF

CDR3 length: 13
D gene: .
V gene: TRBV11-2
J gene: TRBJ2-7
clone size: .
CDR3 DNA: TGTGCCAGCAGTTTAAAACCCGGCTACGAGCAGTACTTC
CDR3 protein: CASSLKPGYEQYF

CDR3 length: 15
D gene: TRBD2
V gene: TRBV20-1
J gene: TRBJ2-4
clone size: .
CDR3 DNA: TGCAGTGCTAGTATAGCGGGCCGGGGCAAAAACATTCAGTACTTC
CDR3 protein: CSASIAGRGKNIQYF

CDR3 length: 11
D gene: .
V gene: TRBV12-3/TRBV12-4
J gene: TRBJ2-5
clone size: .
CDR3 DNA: TGTGCCAGCAGCAACACCGAAGCCCAGTACTTC
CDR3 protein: CASSNTEAQYF

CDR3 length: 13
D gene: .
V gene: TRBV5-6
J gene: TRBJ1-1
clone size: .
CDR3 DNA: TGTGCCAGCAGCTCTCCGCCCTGGGCTGAAGCTTTCTTT
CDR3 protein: CASSSPPWAEAFF

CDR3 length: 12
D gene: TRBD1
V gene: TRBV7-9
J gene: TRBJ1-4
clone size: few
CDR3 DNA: TGTGCCAGCAGCTTAGCGTCTGGGACAGCTTATTTT
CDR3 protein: CASSLASGTAYF

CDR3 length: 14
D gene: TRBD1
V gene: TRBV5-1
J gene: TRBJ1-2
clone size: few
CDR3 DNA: TGCGCCAGCAGCACAACAGGGGGCGCCTATGGCTACACCTTC
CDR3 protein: CASSTTGGAYGYTF

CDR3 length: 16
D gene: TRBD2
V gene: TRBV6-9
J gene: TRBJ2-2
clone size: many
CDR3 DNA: TGTGCCAGCAGTTACTCTCTAGCGGGAGATACCGGGGAGCTGTTTTTT
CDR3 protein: CASSYSLAGDTGELFF

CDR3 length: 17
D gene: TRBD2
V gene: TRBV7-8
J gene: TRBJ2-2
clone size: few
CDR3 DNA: TGTGCCAGCAGCTTAGATAGTCTAGCGGCGAACACCGGGGAGCTGTTTTTT
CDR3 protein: CASSLDSLAANTGELFF

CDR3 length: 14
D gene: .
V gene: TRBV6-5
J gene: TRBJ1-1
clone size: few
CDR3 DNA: TGTGCCAGCAGTTACCTGGGGTTAGGGACTGAAGCTTTCTTT
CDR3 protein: CASSYLGLGTEAFF

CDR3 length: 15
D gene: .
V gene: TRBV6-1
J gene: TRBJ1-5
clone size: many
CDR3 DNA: TGTGCCAGCAGTGAAGCGGCCGGTGCAATCCAGCCCCAGCATTTT
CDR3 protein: CASSEAAGAIQPQHF

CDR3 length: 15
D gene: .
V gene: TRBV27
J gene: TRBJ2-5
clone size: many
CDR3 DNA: TGTGCCAGCAGTTGGACTTCCGCGCCCAAAGAGACCCAGTACTTC
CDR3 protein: CASSWTSAPKETQYF

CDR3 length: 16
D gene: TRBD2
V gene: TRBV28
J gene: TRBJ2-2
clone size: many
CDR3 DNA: TGTGCCAGCAGTTTTTTGGCGGGAGAGGACACCGGGGAGCTGTTTTTT
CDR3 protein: CASSFLAGEDTGELFF

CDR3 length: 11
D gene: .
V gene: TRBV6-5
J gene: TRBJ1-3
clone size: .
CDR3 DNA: TGTGCCAGCAGTTCGCCGGGCCCCCTTGTTTTT
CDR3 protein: CASSSPGPLVF

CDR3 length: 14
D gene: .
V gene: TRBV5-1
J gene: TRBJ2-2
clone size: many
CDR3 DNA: TGCGCCAGCAGCTTGGTTCTCGGAGGCGGGGAGCTGTTTTTT
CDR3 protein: CASSLVLGGGELFF

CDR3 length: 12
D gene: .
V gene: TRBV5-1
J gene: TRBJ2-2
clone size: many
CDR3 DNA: TGCGCCAGCAGCCGACAGCCCGGGGAGCTGTTTTTT
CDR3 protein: CASSRQPGELFF

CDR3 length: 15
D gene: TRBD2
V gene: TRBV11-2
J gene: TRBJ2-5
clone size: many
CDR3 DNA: TGTGCCAGCAGCTTAGCCCCCGCGGGAGTTGAGACCCAGTACTTC
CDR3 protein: CASSLAPAGVETQYF

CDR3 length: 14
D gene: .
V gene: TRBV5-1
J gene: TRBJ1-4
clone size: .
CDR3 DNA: TGCGCCAGCAGCCGGAATGACAGGAACGAAAAACTGTTTTTT
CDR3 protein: CASSRNDRNEKLFF

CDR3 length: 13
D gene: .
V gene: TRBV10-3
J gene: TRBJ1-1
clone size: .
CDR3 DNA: TGTGCCATCAGTGAGCAGTTGGGCACTGAAGCTTTCTTT
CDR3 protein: CAISEQLGTEAFF

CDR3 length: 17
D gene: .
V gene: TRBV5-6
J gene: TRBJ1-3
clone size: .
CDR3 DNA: TGTGCCAGCAGCTTGGTGGCGGGGGCAATTCCTGGAAACACCATATATTTT
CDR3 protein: CASSLVAGAIPGNTIYF

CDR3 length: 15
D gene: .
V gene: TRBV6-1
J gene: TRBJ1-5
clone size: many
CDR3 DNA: TGTGCCAGCTCAGACGGGGGGGTGGGCAATCAGCCCCAGCATTTT
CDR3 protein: CASSDGGVGNQPQHF

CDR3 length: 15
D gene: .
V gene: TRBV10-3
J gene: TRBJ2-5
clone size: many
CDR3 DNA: TGTGCCATCAGTGATTTGTCGGGGGTACAAGAGACCCAGTACTTC
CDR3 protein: CAISDLSGVQETQYF

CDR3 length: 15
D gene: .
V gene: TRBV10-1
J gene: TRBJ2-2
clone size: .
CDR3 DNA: TGCGCCAGCAGTTTGAGGGCCTCTCCCACCGGGGAGCTGTTTTTT
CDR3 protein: CASSLRASPTGELFF

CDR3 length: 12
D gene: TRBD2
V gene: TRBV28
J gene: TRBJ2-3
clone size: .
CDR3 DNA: TGTGCCAGCGGACTAGCGGGAGCTACGCAGTATTTT
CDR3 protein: CASGLAGATQYF

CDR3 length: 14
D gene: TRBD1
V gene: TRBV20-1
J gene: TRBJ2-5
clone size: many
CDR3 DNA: TGCAGTGCCACACAGGGGGCGGTGCAAGAGACCCAGTACTTC
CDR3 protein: CSATQGAVQETQYF

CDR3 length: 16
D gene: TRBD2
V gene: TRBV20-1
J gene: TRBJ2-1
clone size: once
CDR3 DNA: TGCAGTGCTAAATCATGGGGTGTAGCGGGAGTAGTTGAGCAGTTCTTC
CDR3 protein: CSAKSWGVAGVVEQFF

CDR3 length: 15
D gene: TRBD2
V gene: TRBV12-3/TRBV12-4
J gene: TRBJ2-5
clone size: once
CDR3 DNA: TGTGCCAGCTCAGAACTAGCGGACCCTTTGGAGACCCAGTACTTC
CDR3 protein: CASSELADPLETQYF

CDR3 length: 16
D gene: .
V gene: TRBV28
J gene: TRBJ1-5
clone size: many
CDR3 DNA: TGTGCCAGCGGGGAAGTTGGTGGACATTACAATCAGCCCCAGCATTTT
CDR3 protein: CASGEVGGHYNQPQHF

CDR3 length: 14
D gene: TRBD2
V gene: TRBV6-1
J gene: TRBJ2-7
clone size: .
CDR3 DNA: TGTGCCAGCAGCAACACCGGGACTAGGGGCGAGCAGTACTTC
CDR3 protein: CASSNTGTRGEQYF

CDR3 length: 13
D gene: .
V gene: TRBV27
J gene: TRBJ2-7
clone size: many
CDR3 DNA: TGTGCCAGCAGTTCACAGGGCTCGTACGAGCAGTACTTC
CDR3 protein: CASSSQGSYEQYF